Described below is a single T cell receptor (beta chain) sequence and its context. Its specificity is not known. The source of the sample is a study of T cells after yellow fever vaccination. This CDR3 is built from 15 residues. Trimming removed 5 bases from V and 7 bases from J, with 18 bases in between. Looked up from germline, CDR1 is MNHEY and CDR2 is SMNVEV (reference sequence). It was through 5'RACE template switching that TCR cDNA was made, with a universal primer site and UMIs added. TCRdb analysed the 5' RACE reads with MiXCR anew, one entry per CDR3 protein. The sample shows approximately 93,000 distinct CDR3 sequences, roughly 6% of them seen only once. Study results and limitations: FACS-sorted repertoires might harbor abundant contaminating clonotypes from the bulk population.

The chain couples TRBV27 to TRBJ1-5; possible D gene TRBD1, 6 bases. The receptor comes from a man aged 18 to 35 who received the YFV17D yellow fever vaccine. The specimen was CD8+ T cells sorted from PBMCs, collected 10 days after the yellow fever booster vaccination. The DNA for the CDR3 is TGTGCCAGCAGTCCATACGGGGGGGCAGGCCAGCCCCAGCATTTT. This translates into CASSPYGGAGQPQHF.